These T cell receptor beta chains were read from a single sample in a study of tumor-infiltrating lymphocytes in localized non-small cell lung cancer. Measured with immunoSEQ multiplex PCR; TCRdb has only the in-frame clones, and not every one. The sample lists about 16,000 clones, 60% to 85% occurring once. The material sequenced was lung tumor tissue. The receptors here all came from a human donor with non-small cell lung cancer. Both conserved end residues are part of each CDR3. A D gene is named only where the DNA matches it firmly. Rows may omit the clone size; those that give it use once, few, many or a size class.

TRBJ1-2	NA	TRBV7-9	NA	CASSPYETVIYGYTF	TGTGCCAGCAGCCCCTATGAGACAGTAATCTATGGCTACACCTTC
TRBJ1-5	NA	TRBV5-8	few	CASSLARGVSNQPQHF	TGTGCCAGCAGCTTGGCCCGAGGGGTTAGCAATCAGCCCCAGCATTTT
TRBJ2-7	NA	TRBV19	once	CASSMSGVSYEQYF	TGTGCCAGTAGTATGTCGGGGGTATCCTACGAGCAGTACTTC
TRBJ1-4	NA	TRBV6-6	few	CASSYTGTGEKLFF	TGTGCCAGCAGTTATACAGGTACCGGTGAAAAACTGTTTTTT
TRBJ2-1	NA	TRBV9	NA	CASSLLPERPSYNEQFF	TGTGCCAGCAGCCTCCTGCCGGAACGTCCCTCCTACAATGAGCAGTTCTTC
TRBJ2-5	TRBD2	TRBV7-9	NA	CASSQGLAGGPFEETQYF	TGTGCCAGCAGCCAGGGACTAGCGGGAGGGCCTTTTGAAGAGACCCAGTACTTC
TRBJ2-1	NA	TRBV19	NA	CASSIGWRENNEQFF	TGTGCCAGTAGTATAGGGTGGAGGGAAAACAATGAGCAGTTCTTC
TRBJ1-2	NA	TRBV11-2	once	CASSPLAGAGRYGYTF	TGTGCCAGCAGCCCACTTGCAGGGGCGGGACGCTATGGCTACACCTTC
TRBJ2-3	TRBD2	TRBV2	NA	CARTSGRGGTQYF	TGTGCCAGAACTAGCGGCCGAGGGGGTACGCAGTATTTT
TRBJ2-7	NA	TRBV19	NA	CASSISGVLYEQYF	NA
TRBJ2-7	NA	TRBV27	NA	CASSLSGGDYEQYF	TGTGCCAGCAGTTTGTCCGGGGGCGACTACGAGCAGTACTTC
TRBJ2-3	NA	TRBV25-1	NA	CASSQDLLAAQTDTQYF	TGTGCCAGCTCGCAAGACTTGTTAGCGGCCCAGACAGATACGCAGTATTTT
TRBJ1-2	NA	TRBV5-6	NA	CASSAEGPNYGYTF	TGTGCCAGCAGCGCGGAGGGCCCTAACTATGGCTACACCTTC
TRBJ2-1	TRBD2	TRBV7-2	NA	CASSRSGDAYNEQFF	TGTGCCAGCAGCCGGAGCGGGGATGCGTATAATGAGCAGTTCTTC
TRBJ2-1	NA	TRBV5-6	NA	CASSLFYPGEGSNEQFF	TGTGCCAGCAGCTTGTTTTACCCGGGCGAGGGGAGCAATGAGCAGTTCTTC
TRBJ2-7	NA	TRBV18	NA	CASSPLSGPSSYEQYF	TGTGCCAGCTCACCATTGAGCGGGCCTAGCTCCTACGAGCAGTACTTC
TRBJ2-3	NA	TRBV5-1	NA	CASSLLGALQYF	TGCGCCAGCAGCTTACTGGGTGCCCTGCAGTATTTT
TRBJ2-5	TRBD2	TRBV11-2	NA	CASSSIAGGAIKTQYF	TGTGCCAGCAGCTCTATCGCGGGGGGCGCTATAAAGACCCAGTACTTC
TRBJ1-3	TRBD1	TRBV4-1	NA	CASSYLQGVLQNTIYF	TGCGCCAGCAGCTACTTACAGGGGGTGCTTCAAAACACCATATATTTT
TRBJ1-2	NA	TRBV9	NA	CASSALRGSTDFYGYTF	TGTGCCAGCAGCGCCCTAAGGGGGAGCACCGACTTCTATGGCTACACCTTC